These 27 T cell receptor beta chains share one sample of origin, sequenced in a study of blood T cell repertoires in COVID-19. Method: immunoSEQ multiplex PCR; TCRdb's copy keeps in-frame clones and lacks some. This sample yields approximately 440,000 clones, of which roughly 87% are seen a single time; roughly 0.66% belongs to the top ten. Sequenced: PBMCs or T cells enriched from blood (not recorded which). The receptors here all came from a man between 18 and 35 years old who had recovered from COVID-19.

V gene TRBV5-5 combines with J gene TRBJ1-3; D ambiguous. Trimming removed 0 bases at V and 0 bases at J, with 7 bases between. Germline lookup yields CDR1 SGHKS and CDR2 YYEKEE (reference sequence). This CDR3 region has 15 residues. In nucleotides, the CDR3 is TGTGCCAGCAGCTTGGCTGTCAGCTCTGGAAACACCATATATTTT. It translates to CASSLAVSSGNTIYF.

The chain is built from TRBV10-1 and TRBJ1-1; 8 nucleotides align to TRBD1. The J segment lost 11 bases and the V segment lost 3 bases, leaving 5 bases of the junction unmatched. CDR3 length: 12 amino acids. The germline CDR1 and CDR2 sequences are WNHNN and SYGVQD (reference sequence). The CDR3 is CASSDPGGLAFF. DNA for the CDR3: TGCGCCAGCAGTGATCCAGGGGGCTTGGCTTTCTTT.

In its sample, this clone was seen once. The chain couples TRBV6-4 to TRBJ2-2; TRBD2 might be the D (7 bases). The germline V gene has CDR1 MRHNA and CDR2 SNTAGT. The V end lost 3 bases, the J end lost 0 bases, and 11 bases lay between the germline ends. The CDR3 is 16 amino acids. This CDR3 is CASSDRGGPNTGELFF. The DNA for the CDR3 is TGTGCCAGCAGTGATAGGGGGGGTCCGAACACCGGGGAGCTGTTTTTT.

The rearrangement uses TRBV11-2 and TRBJ1-1, with TRBD1 matching over 10 bases. The CDR3 is 16 residues long. CDR1 and CDR2 (germline): SGHAT, FQNNGV. Trimming took 4 bases from V and 0 from J; bases not matched to a gene: 5. The CDR3 reads CASSSGQGIMNTEAFF. Written as DNA, the CDR3 is TGTGCCAGCAGCTCGGGACAGGGGATCATGAACACTGAAGCTTTCTTT.

The chain links TRBV19 to TRBJ1-3; 7 bases match TRBD1. CDR1 is LNHDA and CDR2 is SQIVND in the germline V gene (reference sequence). The CDR3 sequence is 15 residues long. V was clipped by 6 bases and J by 4 bases; unmatched bases: 9. The CDR3 region is CASRPGTAQGNTIYF. The DNA of the CDR3 is TGTGCCAGTAGACCTGGGACAGCACAGGGAAACACCATATATTTT.

This clone was picked up a small number of times. This rearrangement joins TRBV7-8 to TRBJ1-5; TRBD1 is a possible D gene (5 bases). CDR3 length: 18 residues. V lost 2 bases and J lost 0, with 17 bases in between. Germline CDR1 is SGHVS and CDR2 is FQNEAQ. CDR3: CASSLRVGRDSSNQPQHF. Written as DNA, the CDR3 is TGTGCCAGCAGCTTACGCGTCGGCAGGGATAGTAGCAATCAGCCCCAGCATTTT.

V usage is TRBV2 and J usage is TRBJ1-1, with D perhaps TRBD1 (5 bases). CDR1 is SNHLY and CDR2 is FYNNEI in the germline V gene. This CDR3 region has 13 residues. Trimming stripped 0 bases from V and 8 bases from J, with 10 bases between. The CDR3: CASSEAWGVEAFF. For the CDR3, the DNA is TGTGCCAGCAGTGAAGCCTGGGGGGTGGAAGCTTTCTTT.

The chain links TRBV10-2 to TRBJ1-2; TRBD1 matches 10 bases. V gave up 2 bases and J gave up 8 bases; unmatched junction bases: 5. CDR3 length: 14 amino acids. Germline V lookup: CDR1 WSHSY, CDR2 SAAADI. The CDR3 DNA is TGCGCCAGCAGTGAGGCGACAGGGGGCCTAGGCTACACCTTC. Its translation is CASSEATGGLGYTF.

There are a few counts of this clone. This rearrangement joins TRBV21-1 to TRBJ1-4; the table's D call TRBD1 went unverified against the DNA. TRBV21-1 is deemed a pseudogene. CDR3 length: 14 amino acids. The CDR3 DNA reads as TGTGCCAGCAGGGGACAGGGGGATTGGGAAAAACTGTTTTTT. Translating it yields CASRGQGDWEKLFF.

V and J are TRBV20-1 and TRBJ2-5; 9 nucleotides line up with TRBD2. V was pared by 3 bases and J by 5 bases, with 16 bases of the junction left unmatched. The CDR3 runs to 17 residues. Germline V gives CDR1 DFQATT, CDR2 SNEGSKA (reference sequence). For the CDR3, the DNA is TGCAGTGCTAGTACCTTAGGTGCGGGAGGGCGATATGAGACCCAGTACTTC. Protein sequence: CSASTLGAGGRYETQYF.

The chain is built from TRBV7-9 and TRBJ2-3; D is possibly TRBD1 (5 bases). Germline V gene data show CDR1 as SEHNR and CDR2 as FQNEAQ (reference sequence). The CDR3 runs to 17 residues. V lost 2 bases and J lost 0, with 15 bases in between. The CDR3 DNA reads TGTGCCAGCAGCTTATGGTCGCAGGGCCCAAGCACAGATACGCAGTATTTT. It is translated as CASSLWSQGPSTDTQYF.

The chain couples TRBV9 to TRBJ2-2; D is perhaps TRBD1 (5 bases). V gave up 2 bases and J gave up 2 bases, with 10 bases separating them. CDR1 SGDLS and CDR2 YYNGEE come from the germline V gene. The CDR3 runs 15 residues. The CDR3 loop is CASSVGHTNTGELFF. CDR3 DNA: TGTGCCAGCAGCGTTGGACATACTAACACCGGGGAGCTGTTTTTT.

This rearrangement joins TRBV2 to TRBJ2-3; perhaps TRBD2 as D (5 bases). CDR1 and CDR2 (germline): SNHLY, FYNNEI. The CDR3 consists of 17 residues. Trimming took 6 bases from V and 0 from J, leaving 19 bases between them. The CDR3 bases are TGTGCCAGCAGGGTGGGGTCAGCAACGGGGAGCACAGATACGCAGTATTTT. Protein sequence: CASRVGSATGSTDTQYF.

The chain is built from TRBV6-2 or TRBV6-3 and TRBJ1-1, with a tentative D call TRBD1 (5 bases). Germline values: CDR1 MNHEY, CDR2 SVGEGT. V was cut by 5 bases and J by 4 bases, with 17 bases left in between. The CDR3 covers 15 residues. The CDR3 nucleotides read TGTGCCAGCAGTCAACGGGGGATTATGGGCACTGAAGCTTTCTTT. Its protein is CASSQRGIMGTEAFF.

The genes are TRBV3-1 (or the pseudogene TRBV3-2) and TRBJ1-4; maybe TRBD1 (6 bases). Germline-derived CDR1 and CDR2 are LGHDT and YNNKEL (reference sequence). Trimming took 1 base from V and 8 from J, leaving 14 bases between them. There are 15 residues in the CDR3. The CDR3 region is CASSQVGTSGEKLFF. Here the CDR3 DNA reads TGTGCCAGCAGCCAAGTCGGGACATCGGGAGAAAAACTGTTTTTT.

This rearrangement joins TRBV5-5 to TRBJ2-2; TRBD2 is a possible D gene (5 bases). Germline V gives CDR1 SGHKS, CDR2 YYEKEE (reference sequence). CDR3 length: 14 amino acids. The V end lost 6 bases, the J end lost 8 bases, and 17 bases lay between the germline ends. CDR3 region: CASNRESREGELFF. The CDR3 DNA sequence: TGTGCCAGCAACCGGGAATCGAGGGAAGGGGAGCTGTTTTTT.

This sequence joins TRBV19 and TRBJ2-2, with D possibly TRBD2 on 6 matching bases. Germline V gene data show CDR1 as LNHDA and CDR2 as SQIVND (reference sequence). This CDR3 is built from 15 residues. V shed 5 bases and J shed 5 bases, with 15 bases lying between them. CDR3 in DNA: TGTGCCAGTAGTGCGTACTTCCGGGGGACCGGGGAGCTGTTTTTT. Translating it yields CASSAYFRGTGELFF.

The rearrangement joins TRBV6-5 to TRBJ2-3; maybe TRBD2 (7 bases). Germline V lookup: CDR1 MNHEY, CDR2 SVGAGI. Trimming removed 3 bases at V and 0 bases at J, with 13 bases between. The CDR3 runs to 16 residues. The CDR3 spells CASSYGGAGSTDTQYF. In nucleotides, the CDR3 is TGTGCCAGCAGTTATGGGGGGGCAGGGAGCACAGATACGCAGTATTTT.

The V and J genes are TRBV28 and TRBJ1-1; D ambiguous. The CDR3 is 13 amino acids. V was cut by 3 bases and J by 4 bases, with 9 bases left in between. Looked up from germline, CDR1 is MDHEN and CDR2 is SYDVKM. The CDR3 spells CASSLRGGTEAFF. CDR3 DNA: TGTGCCAGCAGTTTGCGGGGTGGCACTGAAGCTTTCTTT.

This chain joins TRBV5-4 and TRBJ1-2; 7 nucleotides match TRBD1. V trimming: 4 bases; J trimming: 8 bases; junction bases outside the gene matches: 11. The germline gives CDR1 SGHNT, CDR2 YYREEE (reference sequence). CDR3 length: 14 residues. CDR3 coding DNA: TGTGCCAGCAGCCCCGGACAGGCAAGAAGGGGCTACACCTTC. This gives the protein CASSPGQARRGYTF.

V is TRBV18 and J is TRBJ1-1; D is unclear. Trimming took off 0 bases at V and 3 bases at J, with 5 bases between the two ends. Germline V gene sequence: CDR1 KGHSH, CDR2 LQKENI. The CDR3 sequence is 13 residues long. CDR3 DNA sequence: TGTGCCAGCTCACCACCCCCAGACACTGAAGCTTTCTTT. Translated: CASSPPPDTEAFF.

The V call is TRBV7-9, the J call TRBJ2-7; possible D gene TRBD1, 5 bases. CDR3 length: 13 amino acids. Germline-derived CDR1 and CDR2 are SEHNR and FQNEAQ (reference sequence). V was cut by 5 bases and J by 10 bases, with 18 bases left in between. CDR3 in amino acids: CASSRLGMRTQYF. In DNA form, the CDR3 reads TGTGCCAGCAGCCGCCTGGGCATGAGGACACAGTACTTC.

The chain is built from TRBV5-1 and TRBJ1-1, with 8 bases lining up with TRBD1. V was clipped by 1 base and J by 4 bases; unmatched bases: 12. The CDR3 runs 17 residues. Germline V lookup: CDR1 SGHRS, CDR2 YFSETQ. CDR3 loop: CASSLTPAGGLPTEAFF. The CDR3 region has the DNA TGCGCCAGCAGCTTGACACCGGCAGGGGGCCTCCCCACTGAAGCTTTCTTT.

The rearrangement uses TRBV28 and TRBJ1-3, with a possible D match to TRBD1 (6 bases). The CDR3 extends over 15 amino acids. CDR1 and CDR2 from the germline V gene are MDHEN and SYDVKM. Trimming cost V 7 bases and J 6 bases, with 19 bases left between them. This CDR3 reads CASTLGNRAENTIYF. The DNA for the CDR3 is TGTGCCAGCACCCTCGGGAACAGGGCGGAAAACACCATATATTTT.

This clone has a single count. In DNA form, the CDR3 reads TGTGCCAGCAGTTCACCCCTAGGGACAGTTTATGGCTACACCTTC. Translation gives CASSSPLGTVYGYTF. This chain uses TRBV5-4 with TRBJ1-2, with 7 bases identical to TRBD1. Trimming cost V 5 bases and J 5 bases; bases outside gene matches: 12. The CDR3 extends over 15 amino acids. The V gene's germline CDR1 is SGHNT and CDR2 YYREEE (reference sequence).

The chain carries TRBV5-1 and TRBJ2-3, with TRBD1 matching over 7 bases. Looked up from germline, CDR1 is SGHRS and CDR2 is YFSETQ. The V and J ends lost 0 bases and 4 bases, in that order; junction bases with no gene match: 2. CDR3 length: 14 residues. CDR3 in DNA: TGCGCCAGCAGCTTGGGACAGGGCGCAGATACGCAGTATTTT. Protein: CASSLGQGADTQYF.

The rearrangement uses TRBV7-3 and TRBJ2-2; tentative D call: TRBD1 (5 bases). The V end was cut by 1 base, the J end by 2 bases, with 8 bases between. Germline CDR1 reads SGHTA; CDR2 reads FQGTGA. The CDR3 sequence is 15 residues long. CDR3 in DNA: TGTGCCAGCAGCTTAAGCAGGGATAACACCGGGGAGCTGTTTTTT. It codes for CASSLSRDNTGELFF.